The T cell receptor (beta chain) under discussion was sequenced for a study of cytomegalovirus exposure and HLA in healthy donors. Study-wide results and limits: Several V segments, TRBV6-2 and TRBV6-3 among them, could not be told apart and were dropped. Analyses of presence/absence relied on an assumption of roughly uniform sequencing depth across donors. In an earlier analysis, most TCR beta V segments were productive about 87% or about 30% of the time.

The CDR3 consists of 14 residues. V lost 2 bases to trimming and J lost 6 bases, with 13 bases between them. Germline values: CDR1 ENHRY, CDR2 SYGVKD. Notes on this clone: The antigen remains unidentified.

Donors showed nominal health when sampled, although they likely had unrecorded immune exposures. The PCR contained 60 Vbeta and 13 Jbeta primers. Method: immunoSEQ multiplex PCR; TCRdb's copy keeps in-frame clones and lacks some. The data contain about 110,000 clones, roughly 82% of them seen just once; the ten biggest clones take up 5% to 7%. This receptor was identified in a woman between 45 and 60 years old in good health and CMV-seropositive. The chain recombines TRBV10-3 with TRBJ1-2; D is possibly TRBD1 (6 bases). The sample was PBMCs. CDR3 bases: TGTGCCATCAGTGAGACGGGGACAAGGGATGGCTACACCTTC. This sequence encodes CAISETGTRDGYTF.